The entry below gives a single T cell receptor (beta chain) sequence along with its context. This clone was recorded only once. Its antigen is still unknown. Base qualities are not at hand, and no much larger clone is one base apart. V is reduced by 4 bases and J by 4 bases, leaving a spacing of 17 bases between them. The germline V gene specifies MNHNS as CDR1 and SASEGT as CDR2. The cysteine opens and the phenylalanine closes a CDR3 of 15 amino acids. Only the CDR3 portion is preserved as DNA: 45 bases, with reading frame beginning at the first base. The sample is drawn from a study of shared clonotypes between healthy human individuals (dated by TCRdb to 2018 to 2020). About the investigation overall: The cohort comprised two women and a few men aged 18 to 49 years. For each donor, CD4 naive and CD4 memory were each run on three plates, CD8 naive on two plates, and CD8 memory on one plate. To increase sequencing depth and limit assay-specific biases, different laboratories used diverse techniques to prepare libraries and sequence TCR repertoires. Each donor's leukapheresis produced roughly between about 0.8 and 10 billion PBMCs. Blood TCR repertoires of five healthy adults were deeply sequenced to estimate repertoire size and the extent of clonotype sharing between individuals.

Healthy HIV-negative adults with no recently reported acute infections or vaccinations were included as donors. Only Caucasian adults living in Nashville, Tennessee, USA were represented among the donors. CD8 memory samples consisted of magnetically selected CD45RO+ cells combined with CCR7-negative CD45RA+ effector memory (TemRA) cells. Blood was obtained by leukapheresis, after which PBMCs were separated by Ficoll-Histopaque density gradient centrifugation and cryopreserved in liquid nitrogen vapor phase. Purity and quantity of every magnetically sorted T cell population were checked by analytical flow cytometry. Each sorted fraction had its genomic DNA isolated and then quantified by UV absorbance on a Nanodrop 2000c. Results and caveats for the whole study, not just this receptor: Clonotypes shared by all four sorted-subset donors showed higher generation probabilities than non-shared clonotypes. Based on pairwise subsampling, the degree of clonotype sharing among donors was expected to be affected by sequencing depth. Around 5% of naive CD4, roughly 3.5% of naive CD8, about 2.4% of memory CD4, and around 0.4% of memory CD8 clonotypes were shared across a handful of donors. Sampling was restricted to blood, and TCR repertoires in tissue are likely to differ from TCR repertoires in blood. Because the study included a small number of donors, the genetic and exposure-history diversity represented was limited. Larger estimated clonotype richness was generally found for naive subsets than for memory subsets. Rarefaction of sorted-subset datasets indicated incomplete sequencing despite the large sequencing depth.

TCR CDR3 regions were amplified from genomic DNA by multiplex PCR using the deep immunoSEQ assay. For each cell subset, the extracted genomic DNA was distributed evenly across all wells of several immunoSEQ 96-well plates, and each plate served as one replicate. For sorted subsets, about 210 ng of genomic DNA, equivalent to roughly 33,000 T cell genomes, went into each replicate PCR. Purified libraries were quantified with a Qubit 3.0 fluorometer, sized on a Bioanalyzer 2100, and re-quantified with the KAPA Library Quantification kit. Every immunoSEQ 96-well plate was sequenced on a separate single-read 150-cycle Illumina NextSeq 550 flow cell. The original pipeline was this. Because only junctional sequences without quality scores were contained in the immunoSEQ output, filtering matching that applied to full-length reads could not be performed. Sequences were annotated with PyIR, a Python wrapper for IgBLAST v1.9, using IMGT germline references to assign V/J genes and CDR3. Any read was removed if the V/J assignment was weak (E-value above 1e-6), the CDR3 was missing, or the read contained stop codons, out-of-frame junctions, or ambiguous translated residues. V3J clonotypes were defined by identical inferred V gene, J gene, and CDR3 amino acid sequence. Percentage overlap between repertoires was calculated by dividing the number of shared unique clonotypes by the size of the smaller repertoire. Repertoire richness was assessed with RTK rarefaction, the Chao1 estimator, and Recon v2.1 estimates of unobserved clonotypes. Generation probabilities for all TCRbeta clonotypes obtained by the gDNA method from a handful of donors were computed using OLGA. TCRdb's version of the immuneACCESS table is confined to in-frame rearrangements and falls short of the full clone set. An unresolved V gene accounts for under half of the shortfall where checked; the remainder is of unknown origin. The V and J calls and clone size are taken from that table; D and trimming were inferred from the DNA. Recorded for this sample are 650,000 to 700,000 clones; about nine tenths of them occurred a single time. The ten largest clones capture 34% of the sample.

Sequencing input: memory CD8+ T cells from PBMCs. This specimen's cell subset or site label, per the study, means: CD45RO+ cells pooled with CCR7-negative TemRA cells. The receptor was isolated from a man in his late teens or twenties in good health. Some clones in this sample may be carry-over from other donors' samples. This chain joins TRBV6-1 to TRBJ2-7; the D gene could be TRBD1 or TRBD2, each one agreeing over 5 bases. The CDR3 region has the sequence CASSAGGDGRYEQYF. The nucleotides read TGTGCCAGCAGTGCCGGTGGGGACGGCCGGTACGAGCAGTACTTC.